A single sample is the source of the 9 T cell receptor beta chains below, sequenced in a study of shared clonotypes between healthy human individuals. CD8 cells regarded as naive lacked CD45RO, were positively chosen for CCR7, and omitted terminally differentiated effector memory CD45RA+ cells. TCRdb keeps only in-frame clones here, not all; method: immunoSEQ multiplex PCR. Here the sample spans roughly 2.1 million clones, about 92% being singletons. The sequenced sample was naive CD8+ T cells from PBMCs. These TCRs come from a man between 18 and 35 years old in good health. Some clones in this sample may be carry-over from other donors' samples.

CDR3 coding DNA: TGCGCCAGCAGCTTGGCCCGCGGCAGTTTCTATGGCTACACCTTC. Translating gives CASSLARGSFYGYTF. The chain combines TRBV5-1 with TRBJ1-2; D is unresolved. V shed 0 bases and J shed 4 bases, with 13 bases lying between them. Germline lookup yields CDR1 SGHRS and CDR2 YFSETQ. This CDR3 contains 15 residues.

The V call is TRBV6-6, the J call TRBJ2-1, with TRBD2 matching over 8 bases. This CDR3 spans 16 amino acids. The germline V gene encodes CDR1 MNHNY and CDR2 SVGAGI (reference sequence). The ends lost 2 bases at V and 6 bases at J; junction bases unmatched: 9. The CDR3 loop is CASSYPREGRSNEQFF. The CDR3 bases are TGTGCCAGCAGTTACCCTCGGGAGGGCCGGAGCAATGAGCAGTTCTTC.

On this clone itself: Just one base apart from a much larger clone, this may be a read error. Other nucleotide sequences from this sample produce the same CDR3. This CDR3 reads CASRWGTEAFF. CDR3 DNA: TGTGCCAGCAGGTGGGGCACTGAAGCTTTCTTT. This sequence joins TRBV28 and TRBJ1-1; D is unclear. CDR1 is MDHEN and CDR2 is SYDVKM in the germline V gene. V was shortened by 6 bases and J by 4 bases, with 6 bases between the two germline ends. The CDR3 extends over 11 amino acids. The full variable domain, in which reference TRBV28 and TRBJ1-1 provide the parts outside the CDR3, is DVKVTQSSRYLVKRTGEKVFLECVQDMDHENMFWYRQDPGLGLRLIYFSYDVKMKEKGDIPEGYSVSREKKERFSLILESASTNQTSMYLCASRWGTEAFFGQGTRLTVV.

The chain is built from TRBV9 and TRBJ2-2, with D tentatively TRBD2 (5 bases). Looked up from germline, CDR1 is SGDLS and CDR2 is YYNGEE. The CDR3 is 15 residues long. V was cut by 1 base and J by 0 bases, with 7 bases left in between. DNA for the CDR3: TGTGCCAGCAGCGTACCGGGGACGAACACCGGGGAGCTGTTTTTT. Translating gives CASSVPGTNTGELFF.

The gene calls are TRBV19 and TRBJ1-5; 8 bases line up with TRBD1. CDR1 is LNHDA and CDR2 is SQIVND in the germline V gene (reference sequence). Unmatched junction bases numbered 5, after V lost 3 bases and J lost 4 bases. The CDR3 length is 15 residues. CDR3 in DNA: TGTGCCAGTAGTATCTCGCGACAGGGGAATCAGCCCCAGCATTTT. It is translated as CASSISRQGNQPQHF. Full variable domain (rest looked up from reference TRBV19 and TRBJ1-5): DGGITQSPKYLFRKEGQNVTLSCEQNLNHDAMYWYRQDPGQGLRLIYYSQIVNDFQKGDIAEGYSVSREKKESFPLTVTSAQKNPTAFYLCASSISRQGNQPQHFGDGTRLSIL.

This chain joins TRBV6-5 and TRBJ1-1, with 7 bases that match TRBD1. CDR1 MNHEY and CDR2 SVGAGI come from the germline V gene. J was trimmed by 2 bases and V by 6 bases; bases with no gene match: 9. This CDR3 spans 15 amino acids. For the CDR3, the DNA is TGTGCCAGCAGCCCCACGGGACAGATAAACACTGAAGCTTTCTTT. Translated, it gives CASSPTGQINTEAFF.

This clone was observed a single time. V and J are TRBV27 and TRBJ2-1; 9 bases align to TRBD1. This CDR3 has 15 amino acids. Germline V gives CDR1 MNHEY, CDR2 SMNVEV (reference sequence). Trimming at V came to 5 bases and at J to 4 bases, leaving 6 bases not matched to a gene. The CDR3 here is CASSARDRVYNEQFF. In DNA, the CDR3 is TGTGCCAGCAGTGCCCGGGACAGGGTTTACAATGAGCAGTTCTTC.

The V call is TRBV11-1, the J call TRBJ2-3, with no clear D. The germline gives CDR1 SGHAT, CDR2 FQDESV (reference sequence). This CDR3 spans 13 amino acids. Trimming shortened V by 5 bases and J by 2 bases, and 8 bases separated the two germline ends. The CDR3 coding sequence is TGTGCCAGCAGCGACCGGTTCACAGATACGCAGTATTTT. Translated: CASSDRFTDTQYF.

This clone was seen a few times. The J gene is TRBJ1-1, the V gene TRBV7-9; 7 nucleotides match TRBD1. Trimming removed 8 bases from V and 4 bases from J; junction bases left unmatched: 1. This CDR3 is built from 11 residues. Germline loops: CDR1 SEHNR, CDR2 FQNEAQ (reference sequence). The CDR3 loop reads CASHRGTEAFF. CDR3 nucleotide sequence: TGTGCCAGCCACAGGGGCACTGAAGCTTTCTTT. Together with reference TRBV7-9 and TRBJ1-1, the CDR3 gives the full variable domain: DTGVSQNPRHKITKRGQNVTFRCDPISEHNRLYWYRQTLGQGPEFLTYFQNEAQLEKSRLLSDRFSAERPKGSFSTLEIQRTEQGDSAMYLCASHRGTEAFFGQGTRLTVV.